The present entry profiles one TCR beta chain with its context. The antigen it recognizes is unknown. No per-base quality is available; no much larger clone lies one base away. The collaborating institutions used their own protocols to collect whole blood in K2EDTA tubes. For TCRbeta analysis, collaborators shipped samples as frozen whole blood, isolated PBMCs, or DNA extracted from either of those sample types. Between the V and J ends, shortened by 5 bases and 6 bases respectively, the junction contains 17 bases. Sequences PRHDT (CDR1) and FYEKMQ (CDR2) are obtained from the germline V gene (reference sequence). The CDR3 contains 14 residues, cysteine and phenylalanine counted. The entry retains the CDR3 DNA only, 42 bases that are in frame from base 1. This sample is part of a study of blood T cell repertoires in COVID-19 (dated by TCRdb to 2020 to 2022). Background on the whole study: Collaborator samples came from the United States, Italy and Spain and covered acute and convalescent phases of COVID-19. Where available, HLA class I and class II types were obtained from metadata supplied by the sample provider rather than from assay-based typing. The dataset comprised deeply sampled blood TCRbeta repertoires from subjects exposed to, actively infected with, or recovered from COVID-19. The prospective study material was composed of cDNA or gDNA derived from T cells, B-cell-depleted T cells, or PBMCs. The repertoires were made available in a free public database intended to serve as a resource for research on the immune response to SARS-CoV-2. A de-identified subject ID, COVID-19 status, age in years and sex were almost always included in the sample metadata. The samples were drawn from two sources: the first 160 participants of the ongoing ImmuneRACE study, and fewer than 1,500 subjects contributed by 6 global collaborators.

On the study overall, not on this receptor specifically: Clinical and demographic metadata were provided uncurated, with the amount varying by source and participant.

TCRbeta CDR3 regions were amplified from genomic DNA using the immunoSEQ Assay, a bias-controlled multiplex PCR. The authors' analysis ran thus. The number of nucleated cells in each sample was estimated by amplification of reference gene primers within the assay. Sequence reads were collapsed and filtered to measure the absolute abundance of every unique TCRbeta CDR3 rearrangement. Productive Simpson clonality was computed per sample as the square root of Simpson's diversity index over productive rearrangements. In TCRdb, the immuneACCESS table is reduced to in-frame sequences with V and J assigned. These tables do not hold every clone; where another copy was compared, an unresolved V gene accounts for under half, and the others remain unexplained. For V, J and clone size, that table is used; D and trimming come from the DNA. Present in this sample are about 55,000 clones, 90% of which were seen just once. The ten biggest clones cover approximately 6.2% of the sample.

The clonotype comes from a middle-aged man with acute or convalescent COVID-19. Recombination connected TRBV13 to TRBJ2-7; TRBD2 is perhaps the D gene, given 6 matching bases. Sequencing was done on a sample of peripheral blood. The CDR3 region reads CASSRDLIQGEQYF. The nucleotide sequence reads TGTGCCAGCAGCCGGGACTTGATTCAAGGCGAGCAGTACTTC.